Presented here are 9 T cell receptor beta chains from one specimen sequenced in a study of T cell repertoires in cytomegalovirus infection. TCRdb re-called the reads through MiXCR, storing one row per CDR3 protein. The sample has 200,000 to 300,000 distinct CDR3 sequences; 9% to 15% are singletons. Sequencing was done on a sample of PBMCs. Receptors were obtained from a human donor in good health (CMV status not recorded). Some clones in this sample may be carry-over from other donors' samples.

This clonotype was detected many times. The chain links TRBV7-2 to TRBJ2-3; the match to TRBD2 covers 15 bases. The CDR3 runs to 16 residues. J lost 6 bases, V lost 5 bases, and 6 bases had no gene match. CDR1 SGHTA and CDR2 FQGNSA come from the germline V gene. CDR3 nucleotide sequence: TGTGCCAGCAGCCCGGGACTAGCGGGAGGTATGGATACGCAGTATTTT. Translating gives CASSPGLAGGMDTQYF.

This chain joins TRBV6-1 and TRBJ2-7; 9 nucleotides line up with TRBD2. CDR1 is MNHNS, CDR2 SASEGT, per germline. CDR3 length equals 14 residues. V dropped 6 bases and J dropped 7; count of bases not matched to a gene: 10. This chain's CDR3 is CASSVLAGSEEQYF. The DNA of the CDR3 is TGTGCCAGCAGCGTTCTAGCGGGATCGGAAGAGCAGTACTTC.

This clonotype appeared many times. V usage is TRBV6-2 or TRBV6-3 and J usage is TRBJ1-6, with D unclear. The CDR3 is 14 residues long. Germline V gives CDR1 MNHEY, CDR2 SVGEGT. V lost 2 bases and J 7 bases, leaving 9 bases between the germline ends. CDR3 region: CASSYLDGNSPLHF. DNA of the CDR3: TGTGCCAGCAGTTACCTGGACGGGAATTCACCCCTCCACTTT.

This clonotype was picked up many times. The chain uses TRBV5-1 and TRBJ1-1, with D unclear. This CDR3 comprises 15 residues. Trimming left V 0 bases short and J 3 bases short, with 12 bases between. Germline CDR1 and CDR2: SGHRS and YFSETQ. The CDR3 nucleotides are TGCGCCAGCAGCTTGGAGCCGGGCGGGGACACTGAAGCTTTCTTT. Amino acid sequence: CASSLEPGGDTEAFF.

V and J are TRBV5-1 and TRBJ1-2; D ambiguous. Trimming removed 4 bases at V and 7 bases at J, with 17 bases between. Germline V gene sequence: CDR1 SGHRS, CDR2 YFSETQ. This CDR3 is built from 14 residues. Here the CDR3 reads CASSGVSQEGGYTF. CDR3 DNA sequence: TGCGCCAGCAGCGGAGTAAGCCAAGAAGGTGGCTACACCTTC.

The J gene is TRBJ1-4, the V gene TRBV28; 12 positions match TRBD1. The CDR3 has 17 residues. V lost 2 bases to trimming and J lost 6 bases; unmatched junction nucleotides: 7. Germline V CDR1 and CDR2: MDHEN, SYDVKM. The CDR3 sequence is CASSLSRDRGRDEKLFF. DNA for the CDR3: TGTGCCAGCAGTTTAAGTAGGGACAGGGGGCGAGATGAAAAACTGTTTTTT.

This sequence joins TRBV29-1 and TRBJ1-1, with 10 bases lining up with TRBD1. The CDR3 is 9 residues long. Looked up from germline, CDR1 is SQVTM and CDR2 is ANQGSEA. The CDR3 loop reads CRGQGKAFF. The DNA of the CDR3 is TGCAGGGGACAGGGGAAAGCTTTCTTT.

This clonotype was counted ten times or more. CDR3 region: CASSLPMGSGAADTQYF. The CDR3 coding sequence is TGTGCCAGCAGTTTACCGATGGGGTCAGGCGCCGCAGATACGCAGTATTTT. This chain uses TRBV28 with TRBJ2-3; no clear D gene. Trimming cost V 2 bases and J 4 bases, with 19 bases left between them. CDR3 length: 17 amino acids. The germline V gene has CDR1 MDHEN and CDR2 SYDVKM.

This clonotype has at least ten counts. CDR3: CASIPSGHNQPQHF. The CDR3 DNA sequence: TGTGCCAGCATCCCCTCAGGGCACAATCAGCCCCAGCATTTT. V and J are TRBV28 and TRBJ1-5; D possibly corresponds to TRBD1 (5 bases). V shed 7 bases and J shed 3 bases, with 13 bases lying between them. The CDR3 runs to 14 residues. Germline V gene lookup returns CDR1 MDHEN and CDR2 SYDVKM.